A selection of T cell receptor beta chains follows, all from one sample in a study of T cell changes during pregnancy in multiple sclerosis. Repertoires were generated with immunoSEQ multiplex PCR, while TCRdb's copy carries only in-frame clones and drops some. Of 100,000 or so clones listed, around 90% are singletons. The sequencing used peripheral blood, collected in the second trimester of pregnancy. All receptors derive from a female donor with multiple sclerosis, enrolled in a pregnancy study. Both conserved end residues are part of each CDR3. Each record gives: clone size, V gene, D gene, J gene, CDR3 protein, CDR3 DNA. The D gene is left open where the match is weak. The size field is filled for only some rows; it gives once, few, many or a size class.

clone size: -; V gene: TRBV30; D gene: -; J gene: TRBJ1-3; CDR3 protein: CAWTLSSGNTIYF; CDR3 DNA: TGTGCCTGGACGTTGAGCTCTGGAAACACCATATATTTT
clone size: once; V gene: TRBV7-3; D gene: -; J gene: TRBJ2-2; CDR3 protein: CASSLVAGDTYTGELFF; CDR3 DNA: TGTGCCAGCAGCTTAGTGGCAGGGGACACTTACACCGGGGAGCTGTTTTTT
clone size: -; V gene: TRBV6-4; D gene: TRBD2; J gene: TRBJ2-3; CDR3 protein: CATRSGSPPDTQYF; CDR3 DNA: TGTGCCACCCGGAGCGGGAGCCCCCCGGATACGCAGTATTTT
clone size: -; V gene: TRBV5-1; D gene: -; J gene: TRBJ1-6; CDR3 protein: CATGEGTANSPLHF; CDR3 DNA: TGCGCCACCGGAGAGGGAACAGCCAATTCACCCCTCCACTTT
clone size: -; V gene: TRBV19; D gene: -; J gene: TRBJ1-5; CDR3 protein: CASSTPGGRLSNQPQHF; CDR3 DNA: TGTGCCAGTAGTACCCCGGGAGGGAGGTTGAGCAATCAGCCCCAGCATTTT
clone size: -; V gene: TRBV30; D gene: -; J gene: TRBJ1-2; CDR3 protein: CAWTGNGYGYTF; CDR3 DNA: TGTGCCTGGACCGGGAATGGCTATGGCTACACCTTC
clone size: -; V gene: TRBV7-9; D gene: -; J gene: TRBJ1-2; CDR3 protein: CASSFVGEDNYGYTF; CDR3 DNA: TGTGCCAGCAGCTTTGTGGGGGAGGATAACTATGGCTACACCTTC
clone size: -; V gene: TRBV18; D gene: TRBD2; J gene: TRBJ2-3; CDR3 protein: CASSQLAATDTQYF; CDR3 DNA: TGTGCCAGCTCACAACTAGCGGCCACAGATACGCAGTATTTT
clone size: -; V gene: TRBV30; D gene: TRBD2; J gene: TRBJ2-2; CDR3 protein: CAWNLAGGAGELFF; CDR3 DNA: TGTGCCTGGAACTTAGCGGGGGGGGCCGGGGAGCTGTTTTTT
clone size: -; V gene: TRBV4-1; D gene: TRBD1; J gene: TRBJ1-1; CDR3 protein: CASSQHPGQGATEAFF; CDR3 DNA: TGCGCCAGCAGCCAGCACCCGGGACAGGGGGCGACTGAAGCTTTCTTT
clone size: few; V gene: TRBV7-9; D gene: -; J gene: TRBJ2-7; CDR3 protein: CASSADWGSYEQYF; CDR3 DNA: TGTGCCAGCAGTGCGGACTGGGGCTCCTACGAGCAGTACTTC
clone size: -; V gene: TRBV7-8; D gene: TRBD1; J gene: TRBJ1-3; CDR3 protein: CASSLVGQGLSSGNTIYF; CDR3 DNA: TGTGCCAGCAGCTTAGTTGGACAGGGCCTGAGCTCTGGAAACACCATATATTTT
clone size: -; V gene: TRBV19; D gene: TRBD1; J gene: TRBJ2-7; CDR3 protein: CASSKTGAASYEQYF; CDR3 DNA: TGTGCCAGTAGTAAGACAGGGGCCGCCTCCTACGAGCAGTACTTC
clone size: -; V gene: TRBV5-4; D gene: TRBD2; J gene: TRBJ2-5; CDR3 protein: CASSQGLAEETQYF; CDR3 DNA: TGTGCCAGCAGCCAGGGACTAGCGGAAGAGACCCAGTACTTC
clone size: once; V gene: TRBV5-6; D gene: TRBD2; J gene: TRBJ2-7; CDR3 protein: CASSLEWREVYEQYF; CDR3 DNA: TGTGCCAGCAGCTTGGAGTGGCGGGAGGTTTACGAGCAGTACTTC
clone size: -; V gene: TRBV30; D gene: -; J gene: TRBJ1-2; CDR3 protein: CAWSFIEANYGYTF; CDR3 DNA: TGTGCCTGGAGCTTTATAGAAGCTAACTATGGCTACACCTTC
clone size: once; V gene: TRBV7-3; D gene: TRBD2; J gene: TRBJ2-2; CDR3 protein: CASSLRRAGGITGELFF; CDR3 DNA: TGTGCCAGCAGCTTAAGGCGAGCGGGAGGGATCACCGGGGAGCTGTTTTTT
clone size: -; V gene: TRBV4-2; D gene: TRBD1; J gene: TRBJ2-5; CDR3 protein: CASSPRQGMEETQYF; CDR3 DNA: TGTGCCAGCAGCCCGCGACAGGGTATGGAGGAGACCCAGTACTTC
clone size: -; V gene: TRBV9; D gene: -; J gene: TRBJ2-3; CDR3 protein: CASSVEARSTDTQYF; CDR3 DNA: TGTGCCAGCAGCGTAGAGGCTAGAAGCACAGATACGCAGTATTTT
clone size: -; V gene: TRBV30; D gene: -; J gene: TRBJ2-3; CDR3 protein: CAWSVRAGLTDTQYF; CDR3 DNA: TGTGCCTGGAGTGTACGAGCGGGCCTCACAGATACGCAGTATTTT
clone size: -; V gene: TRBV7-8; D gene: TRBD2; J gene: TRBJ2-5; CDR3 protein: CASSLAAGYQETQYF; CDR3 DNA: TGTGCCAGCAGCTTAGCAGCGGGATACCAAGAGACCCAGTACTTC
clone size: -; V gene: TRBV27; D gene: TRBD1; J gene: TRBJ2-1; CDR3 protein: CATTTGNVYNEQFF; CDR3 DNA: TGTGCCACCACGACAGGGAACGTCTACAATGAGCAGTTCTTC
clone size: -; V gene: TRBV5-8; D gene: -; J gene: TRBJ1-5; CDR3 protein: CASSLPPNQPQHF; CDR3 DNA: TGTGCCAGCAGCCTACCCCCTAATCAGCCCCAGCATTTT
clone size: -; V gene: TRBV25-1; D gene: -; J gene: TRBJ1-1; CDR3 protein: CASSEYRNTEAFF; CDR3 DNA: TGTGCCAGCAGTGAATATCGGAACACTGAAGCTTTCTTT
clone size: -; V gene: TRBV7-3; D gene: TRBD2; J gene: TRBJ2-1; CDR3 protein: CASSSPGLASPDGPYNEQFF; CDR3 DNA: TGTGCCAGCAGCTCCCCGGGACTAGCGTCCCCTGACGGTCCCTACAATGAGCAGTTCTTC
clone size: few; V gene: TRBV2; D gene: TRBD1; J gene: TRBJ2-2; CDR3 protein: CASSPLQDRGNTGELFF; CDR3 DNA: TGTGCCAGCAGTCCCCTCCAGGACAGGGGGAACACCGGGGAGCTGTTTTTT
clone size: -; V gene: TRBV12-2; D gene: -; J gene: TRBJ1-1; CDR3 protein: CASRLVGWKTGYVAFF; CDR3 DNA: TGTGCAAGTCGCTTAGTAGGCTGGAAGACAGGGTATGTAGCTTTCTTT
clone size: -; V gene: TRBV21-1; D gene: -; J gene: TRBJ2-5; CDR3 protein: CASRKRTGRETQYF; CDR3 DNA: TGTGCCAGCAGAAAACGGACAGGGCGGGAGACCCAGTACTTC
clone size: -; V gene: TRBV14; D gene: -; J gene: TRBJ2-1; CDR3 protein: CASSPFEEVEQFF; CDR3 DNA: TGTGCCAGCAGCCCTTTTGAGGAAGTTGAGCAGTTCTTC
clone size: -; V gene: TRBV25-1; D gene: TRBD2; J gene: TRBJ2-1; CDR3 protein: CASSGLGLAANEQFF; CDR3 DNA: TGTGCCAGCAGTGGCCTGGGACTAGCGGCCAATGAGCAGTTCTTC
clone size: -; V gene: TRBV30; D gene: -; J gene: TRBJ2-1; CDR3 protein: CAWSVILGTYNEQFF; CDR3 DNA: TGTGCCTGGAGTGTAATCCTAGGAACTTACAATGAGCAGTTCTTC
clone size: -; V gene: TRBV9; D gene: TRBD1; J gene: TRBJ1-1; CDR3 protein: CASSVEVGGNTEAFF; CDR3 DNA: TGTGCCAGCAGCGTAGAAGTAGGGGGCAACACTGAAGCTTTCTTT
clone size: -; V gene: TRBV18; D gene: TRBD2; J gene: TRBJ2-5; CDR3 protein: CASSPSGEETQYF; CDR3 DNA: TGTGCCAGCTCACCAAGCGGGGAGGAGACCCAGTACTTC
clone size: -; V gene: TRBV19; D gene: -; J gene: TRBJ1-3; CDR3 protein: CASRLGAHLSGNTIYF; CDR3 DNA: TGTGCCAGTAGGCTGGGAGCCCATCTCTCTGGAAACACCATATATTTT
clone size: -; V gene: TRBV2; D gene: -; J gene: TRBJ2-7; CDR3 protein: CASSERGQAYEQYF; CDR3 DNA: TGTGCCAGCAGTGAGCGGGGCCAGGCCTACGAGCAGTACTTC
clone size: -; V gene: TRBV19; D gene: -; J gene: TRBJ2-7; CDR3 protein: CASSIGIGVVYEQYF; CDR3 DNA: TGTGCCAGTAGTATAGGGATAGGGGTGGTGTACGAGCAGTACTTC
clone size: -; V gene: TRBV6-5; D gene: -; J gene: TRBJ2-7; CDR3 protein: CASCAGQGSYEQYF; CDR3 DNA: TGTGCCAGCTGTGCCGGGCAGGGGTCCTACGAGCAGTACTTC
clone size: once; V gene: TRBV7-2; D gene: -; J gene: TRBJ1-2; CDR3 protein: CASSLALGGSAYGYTF; CDR3 DNA: TGTGCCAGCAGCTTAGCGCTAGGGGGTTCGGCTTATGGCTACACCTTC
clone size: -; V gene: TRBV6-5; D gene: -; J gene: TRBJ2-7; CDR3 protein: CASSHKGGDSYEQYF; CDR3 DNA: TGTGCCAGCAGCCACAAGGGGGGGGACTCCTACGAGCAGTACTTC
clone size: -; V gene: TRBV27; D gene: -; J gene: TRBJ2-2; CDR3 protein: CASSEGRTGELFF; CDR3 DNA: TGTGCCAGCTCGGAAGGGAGAACCGGGGAGCTGTTTTTT
clone size: -; V gene: TRBV5-1; D gene: -; J gene: TRBJ2-1; CDR3 protein: CASSLAERVTYNEQFF; CDR3 DNA: TGCGCCAGCAGCTTGGCCGAGCGGGTGACCTACAATGAGCAGTTCTTC
clone size: -; V gene: TRBV7-9; D gene: -; J gene: TRBJ1-2; CDR3 protein: CASSLDGLYGYTF; CDR3 DNA: TGTGCCAGCAGCCTAGACGGTCTCTATGGCTACACCTTC